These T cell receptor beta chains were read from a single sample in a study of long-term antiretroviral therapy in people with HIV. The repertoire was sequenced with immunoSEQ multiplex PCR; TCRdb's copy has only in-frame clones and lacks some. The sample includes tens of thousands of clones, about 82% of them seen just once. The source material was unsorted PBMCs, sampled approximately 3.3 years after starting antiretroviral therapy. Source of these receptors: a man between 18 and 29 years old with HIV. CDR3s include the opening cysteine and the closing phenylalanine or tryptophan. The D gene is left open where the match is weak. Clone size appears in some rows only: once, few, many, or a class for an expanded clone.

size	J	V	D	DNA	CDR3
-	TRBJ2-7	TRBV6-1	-	TGTGCCAGCAGTGAAGCGAGCTCCCTAGGACAGACCTATGGGCAGTACTTC	CASSEASSLGQTYGQYF
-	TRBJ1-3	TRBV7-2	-	TGTGCCAGCAGCACCGTGGTGGGGGCCTTTGGAAACACCATATATTTT	CASSTVVGAFGNTIYF
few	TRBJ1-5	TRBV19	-	TGTGCCAGTAGTAGCTATACGAGGACTGGCAATCAGCCCCAGCATTTT	CASSSYTRTGNQPQHF
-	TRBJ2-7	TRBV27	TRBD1	TGTGCCAGCAGTTTTTCGGGACAGGGGGCCAACGAGCAGTACTTC	CASSFSGQGANEQYF
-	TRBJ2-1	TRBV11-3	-	TGTGCCAGCAGCTGGGCCGGGCCTGACAATGAGCAGTTCTTC	CASSWAGPDNEQFF
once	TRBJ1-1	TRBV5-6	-	TGTGCCAGCAGCGGGATCCGAAACACTGAAGCTTTCTTT	CASSGIRNTEAFF
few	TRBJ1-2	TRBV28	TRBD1	TGTGCCAGCAGTTCTTCAACCACAGGACAGGAGAACTATGGCTACACCTTC	CASSSSTTGQENYGYTF
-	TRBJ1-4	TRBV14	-	TGTGCCAGCAGTTTGTGGCAGGGGAATGAAAAACTGTTTTTT	CASSLWQGNEKLFF
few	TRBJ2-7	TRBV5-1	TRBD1	TGCGCCAGCAGCTTCCGGGACAGGGGCTACGAGCAGTACTTC	CASSFRDRGYEQYF
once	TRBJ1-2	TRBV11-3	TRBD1	TGTGCCAGTAAATACAGGGGGCTGGAAAGTGGCTACACCTTC	CASKYRGLESGYTF
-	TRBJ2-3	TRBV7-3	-	TGTGCCAGCAGCCTAGTCCCACGGAGCACAGATACGCAGTATTTT	CASSLVPRSTDTQYF
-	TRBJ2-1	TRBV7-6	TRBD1	TGTGCCAGCAGCTTGAGAGGGGCAGGGGGCTTAATGCGGGGCCTCTACAATGAGCAGTTCTTC	CASSLRGAGGLMRGLYNEQFF
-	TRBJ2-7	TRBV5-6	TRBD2	TGTGCCAGCAGCTTCGGCGGGGGGTCCTACGAGCAGTACTTC	CASSFGGGSYEQYF
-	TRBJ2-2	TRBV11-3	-	TGTGCCAGCAGCTTAGAGGCCTCAGACACCGGGGAGCTGTTTTTT	CASSLEASDTGELFF
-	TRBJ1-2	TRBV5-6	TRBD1	TGTGCCAGCAGCTTGGCCGGACAGGGGGCGAATGGCTACACCTTC	CASSLAGQGANGYTF
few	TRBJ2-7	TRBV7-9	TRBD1	TGTGCCAGCAGCCAACCGGGACAGGTCTCCTACGAGCAGTACTTC	CASSQPGQVSYEQYF
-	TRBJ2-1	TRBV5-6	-	TGTGCCAGCAGCTCCCCCGGAGAGCCCGGGGATGAGCAGTTCTTC	CASSSPGEPGDEQFF
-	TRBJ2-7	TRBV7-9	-	TGTGCCAGCAGCTTAGTTGCCGGGGGTCGGCCGTGGGAGCAGTACTTC	CASSLVAGGRPWEQYF
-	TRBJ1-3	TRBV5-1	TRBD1	TGCGCCAGCAGCTTGGCCTCAGGGGGCGATTACACCATATATTTT	CASSLASGGDYTIYF
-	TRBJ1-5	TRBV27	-	TGTGCCAGCAGTTTCGTCGGGGACCGAAATCAGCCCCAGCATTTT	CASSFVGDRNQPQHF
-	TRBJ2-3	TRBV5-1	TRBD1	TGCGCCAGCAGCCCTCGGACAGGGTCTAGCACAGATACGCAGTATTTT	CASSPRTGSSTDTQYF
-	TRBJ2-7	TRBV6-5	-	TGTGCCAGCAGTTATGGGGTAGAAGATTACGAGCAGTACTTC	CASSYGVEDYEQYF
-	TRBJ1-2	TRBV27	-	TGTGCCAGCAGTTTAAACTCGGAGCGGTCGTATGGCTACACCTTC	CASSLNSERSYGYTF
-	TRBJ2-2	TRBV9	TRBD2	TGTGCCAGCAGCGTTCATCTTCGGGGGAGGGCCGCCGGGGAGCTGTTTTTT	CASSVHLRGRAAGELFF
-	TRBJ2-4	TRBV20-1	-	TGCAGTGCTGCCCTTGGAAACATTCAGTACTTC	CSAALGNIQYF
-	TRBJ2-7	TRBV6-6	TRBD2	TGTGCCAGCAGTTACTCCGGGAGGGTTGGGAACGAGCAGTACTTC	CASSYSGRVGNEQYF